The T cell receptor (beta chain) described here comes from a study of blood T cell repertoires in COVID-19. Study context: Italy, Spain and the United States were the sources of the convalescent and acute COVID-19 samples. T cells, B-cell-depleted T cells, or PBMCs supplied cDNA or gDNA.

Per the original data handling: Nucleated cell counts were estimated from reference gene primer amplification. Sequencing used immunoSEQ multiplex PCR; TCRdb keeps in-frame clones, though not all of them. The DNA was the basis for D and trimming; V, J and clone size are from that table. The table records under 350,000 clones, 75% to 90% of them present only once. Sequencing was done on a sample of peripheral blood. This TCR derives from a man aged 50 or older with acute or convalescent COVID-19.

CDR3 sequence reads: CASGTPGGTDTQYF. CDR3 nucleotides: TGTGCCAGCGGGACACCCGGTGGGACAGATACGCAGTATTTT. The rearrangement joins TRBV27 to TRBJ2-3; possible D gene TRBD1, 6 bases. Germline lookup yields CDR1 MNHEY and CDR2 SMNVEV (reference sequence). The V end lost 8 bases, the J end lost 3 bases, and 15 bases lay between the germline ends. The CDR3 sequence is 14 residues long.